Shown below are 28 T cell receptor beta chains from a single sample sequenced in a study of naive and memory T cell subsets. Study conclusions and caveats: Naive repertoires, especially CD8, held a few larger clonotypes, possibly memory cells re-expressing CD45RA.

Both TRBC1 and TRBC2 were covered by a beta constant-region primer of two equimolar oligonucleotides. Ligated cDNA was amplified by four rounds of PCR with nested alpha and beta constant-region primers and SP2. TCRdb redid the calling of the UMI-ligation and nested PCR reads with MiXCR, one entry per CDR3 protein. The sample yields roughly 100,000 distinct CDR3 sequences, approximately 10% seen once. The antigens for these receptors are not known. Sequenced: naive CD4+ T cells from blood. These TCRs come from a human donor in good health.

This chain joins TRBV20-1 and TRBJ2-3; TRBD2 agrees at 13 bases. From germline, CDR1 is DFQATT and CDR2 SNEGSKA (reference sequence). CDR3 length: 15 residues. The V and J ends lost 6 bases and 4 bases, in that order; junction bases with no gene match: 7. The CDR3 DNA reads as TGCAGTGCAACTACCGGGACTAGCGGGGCAGATACGCAGTATTTT. Protein product: CSATTGTSGADTQYF.

This clonotype was counted ten times or more. The CDR3 reads CASSSTSGVSYEQYF. For the CDR3, the DNA is TGTGCCAGCAGTTCGACTAGCGGGGTATCCTACGAGCAGTACTTC. J is TRBJ2-7 and V is TRBV6-6, with 11 bases aligning to TRBD2. The CDR3 covers 15 residues. Trimming at V came to 4 bases and at J to 1 base, leaving 3 bases not matched to a gene. Germline CDR1 is MNHNY and CDR2 is SVGAGI (reference sequence).

The chain combines TRBV20-1 with TRBJ2-1; D possibly corresponds to TRBD2 (7 bases). The germline gives CDR1 DFQATT, CDR2 SNEGSKA (reference sequence). V was pared by 1 base and J by 4 bases, with 26 bases between. This CDR3 has 19 residues. The CDR3 region has the DNA TGCAGTGCTAGAGTGGCGGGGGCTCAGTTAAGGGACGTATACAATGAGCAGTTCTTC. Translating it yields CSARVAGAQLRDVYNEQFF.

For the CDR3, the DNA is TGTGCCAGCAGCTCCTATAATTCACCCCTCCACTTT. Its translation: CASSSYNSPLHF. V is TRBV7-2 and J is TRBJ1-6; D not certain. Germline lookup yields CDR1 SGHTA and CDR2 FQGNSA. The CDR3 consists of 12 residues. V lost 4 bases to trimming and J lost 2 bases, with 0 bases between them.

This clonotype was detected only a few times. The chain joins TRBV2 to TRBJ2-7, with D possibly being TRBD1 (5 bases). The CDR3 totals 12 residues. V dropped 7 bases and J dropped 4 bases, with 11 bases sitting between them. Looked up from germline, CDR1 is SNHLY and CDR2 is FYNNEI. The CDR3 DNA reads as TGTGCCAGCAACAGACAGCATTACGAGCAGTACTTC. It yields the protein CASNRQHYEQYF.

A note on this clonotype: The CDR3 end shows no conserved phenylalanine or tryptophan, and so a read error is likely. This rearrangement joins TRBV4-2 to TRBJ2-5, with D unclear. This CDR3 comprises 16 residues. From germline, CDR1 is LGHNA and CDR2 YNFKEQ. Trimming shortened V by 1 base and J by 4 bases, and 16 bases separated the two germline ends. CDR3 residues: CASSQVVGLNGETQYY. The CDR3 region has the DNA TGTGCCAGCAGCCAAGTGGTAGGCTTGAACGGAGAGACCCAGTACTAC.

The rearrangement uses TRBV12-3 or TRBV12-4 and TRBJ2-7; 11 nucleotides align to TRBD1. This CDR3 has 17 residues. V was pared by 5 bases and J by 2 bases, with 11 bases of the junction left unmatched. CDR3 DNA sequence: TGTGCCAGCAGTCGAAGGACAGGGGGCCCAATGACCTACGAGCAGTACTTC. It yields the protein CASSRRTGGPMTYEQYF.

This clonotype has only a few counts. The DNA of the CDR3 is TGTGCCAGCAGCTTAGCGAAGTGGACTAGCGGGGGGGCATCGGGGGATACGCAGTATTTT. Amino acid sequence: CASSLAKWTSGGASGDTQYF. The chain has TRBV7-2 and TRBJ2-3; 15 bases line up with TRBD2. V trimming: 0 bases; J trimming: 6 bases; junction bases outside the gene matches: 13. The CDR3 spans 20 residues. In germline, CDR1 is SGHTA, CDR2 FQGNSA.

This clonotype was seen many times. This chain uses TRBV6-6 with TRBJ2-7; possible D gene TRBD1, 5 bases. V lost 5 bases to trimming and J lost 4 bases, with 9 bases between them. The CDR3 sequence is 12 residues long. Germline values: CDR1 MNHNY, CDR2 SVGAGI (reference sequence). The CDR3: CASSTSGYEQYF. The CDR3 coding sequence is TGTGCCAGCAGTACCTCAGGGTACGAGCAGTACTTC.

This chain joins TRBV28 and TRBJ2-3; maybe TRBD2 (5 bases). From germline, CDR1 is MDHEN and CDR2 SYDVKM. Trimming took 5 bases from V and 0 from J, leaving 18 bases between them. CDR3 length: 17 residues. CDR3 in DNA: TGTGCCAGCAGTCCTCTTGGTGTGAGCGGTAGCACAGATACGCAGTATTTT. Its protein is CASSPLGVSGSTDTQYF. The variable domain in full, completed from reference TRBV28 and TRBJ2-3, reads DVKVTQSSRYLVKRTGEKVFLECVQDMDHENMFWYRQDPGLGLRLIYFSYDVKMKEKGDIPEGYSVSREKKERFSLILESASTNQTSMYLCASSPLGVSGSTDTQYFGPGTRLTVL.

This clonotype was counted between two and nine times. Germline is not matched at one junction end, which may reflect a read error. The chain uses TRBV12-3 or TRBV12-4 and TRBJ2-7; D possibly matches TRBD1 or TRBD2 (5 bases each). CDR3 length equals 11 residues. The CDR3 DNA reads as TGTGCCAGCAGCCTCGGGACGGGAACTCACTTC. Translation gives CASSLGTGTHF.

This clonotype appeared a few times. The J gene is TRBJ2-3, the V gene TRBV29-1; TRBD1 matches 11 bases. This CDR3 contains 14 residues. V trimming: 7 bases; J trimming: 3 bases; junction bases outside the gene matches: 6. The V gene's germline CDR1 is SQVTM and CDR2 ANQGSEA. The CDR3 nucleotides read TGCAGCGCCCACCGGGACAGGGGGACAGATACGCAGTATTTT. It translates to CSAHRDRGTDTQYF.

This chain links TRBV20-1 with TRBJ1-5; 7 bases align to TRBD1. Germline V gives CDR1 DFQATT, CDR2 SNEGSKA (reference sequence). Trimming at V came to 1 base and at J to 6 bases, leaving 6 bases not matched to a gene. The CDR3 is made up of 14 amino acids. The CDR3 loop reads CSARAPTGTQPQHF. DNA of the CDR3: TGCAGTGCTAGAGCCCCGACAGGGACTCAGCCCCAGCATTTT.

The V call is TRBV9, the J call TRBJ2-2; 7 bases map to TRBD2. Germline CDR1 is SGDLS and CDR2 is YYNGEE. The CDR3 spans 17 residues. Trimming removed 3 bases from V and 7 bases from J; junction bases left unmatched: 15. CDR3 amino acids: CASSASFAGVRGGELFF. The CDR3 DNA is TGTGCCAGCAGCGCCTCCTTTGCGGGAGTGAGAGGCGGGGAGCTGTTTTTT.

This chain uses TRBV6-2 or TRBV6-3 with TRBJ2-1, with 9 nucleotides matching TRBD1. The V gene's germline CDR1 is MNHEY and CDR2 SVGEGT. The CDR3 covers 13 residues. J gave up 8 bases and V 4 bases, and 3 bases lay outside the gene matches. The CDR3 sequence is CASSLGQGHEQFF. In nucleotides, the CDR3 is TGTGCCAGCAGTTTGGGACAGGGCCATGAGCAGTTCTTC.

This clonotype appeared a single time. The chain combines TRBV19 with TRBJ1-5; D ambiguous. The CDR3 has 16 amino acids. V lost 3 bases, J lost 0 bases, and 12 bases lay in between. CDR1 LNHDA and CDR2 SQIVND come from the germline V gene (reference sequence). The CDR3 DNA reads as TGTGCCAGTAGTATTCGCAGGCCCGATAGCAATCAGCCCCAGCATTTT. This encodes CASSIRRPDSNQPQHF.

This clonotype was recorded a few times. The V and J genes are TRBV12-3 or TRBV12-4 and TRBJ2-5, with 14 bases matching TRBD2. V gave up 6 bases and J gave up 3 bases; unmatched junction bases: 9. This CDR3 is built from 17 residues. The CDR3 sequence is CASSFGTSGSRKETQYF. CDR3 in DNA: TGTGCCAGCAGCTTCGGGACTAGCGGGAGTAGGAAAGAGACCCAGTACTTC.

This clonotype was seen a few times. The chain employs TRBV7-2 and TRBJ1-4, with D uncertain. CDR1 is SGHTA and CDR2 is FQGNSA in the germline V gene. The V end was cut by 2 bases, the J end by 0 bases, with 7 bases between. The CDR3 is 15 residues long. CDR3 sequence reads: CASSLQPATNEKLFF. Written as DNA, the CDR3 is TGTGCCAGCAGCTTACAGCCAGCAACTAATGAAAAACTGTTTTTT.

There are a few counts of this clonotype. The chain recombines TRBV20-1 with TRBJ2-7; D gene unclear. The ends were cut back, 1 base at V and 0 bases at J, with 4 bases in the middle. Germline V gene lookup returns CDR1 DFQATT and CDR2 SNEGSKA (reference sequence). This CDR3 is 12 amino acids long. The CDR3 region has the DNA TGCAGTGCTAGAGCGGACTCCTACGAGCAGTACTTC. Translating gives CSARADSYEQYF.

This clonotype was counted ten times or more. This chain connects TRBV24-1 to TRBJ1-2; D ambiguous. CDR3 length equals 15 residues. The germline V and J ends were trimmed by 9 bases and 5 bases, with 21 bases remaining between them. Germline assignment: CDR1 KGHDR and CDR2 SFDVKD. The CDR3 region is CATSQGGSFSYGYTF. The CDR3 DNA follows: TGTGCCACCTCCCAAGGAGGCAGCTTCTCATATGGCTACACCTTC.

This clonotype was recorded many times. The genes are TRBV12-3 or TRBV12-4 and TRBJ1-6; D is uncertain. V was shortened by 5 bases and J by 8 bases, with 10 bases between the two germline ends. The CDR3 has 13 amino acids. The CDR3 here is CASSRKGDSPLHF. CDR3 nucleotides: TGTGCCAGCAGTCGGAAAGGTGATTCACCCCTCCACTTT.

The J gene is TRBJ1-4, the V gene TRBV6-5; 7 nucleotides agree with TRBD1. Germline lookup yields CDR1 MNHEY and CDR2 SVGAGI. This CDR3 is 14 amino acids long. The V gene end was trimmed by 0 bases and the J gene end by 5 bases; junction bases not matched to a gene: 0. The CDR3 sequence is CASSYSTGNEKLFF. CDR3 nucleotides: TGTGCCAGCAGTTACTCGACAGGGAATGAAAAACTGTTTTTT.

This clonotype showed up just a few times. This sequence joins TRBV7-9 and TRBJ1-1; 9 bases are shared with TRBD1. This CDR3 comprises 14 residues. Germline V CDR1 and CDR2: SEHNR, FQNEAQ (reference sequence). Trimming removed 3 bases from V and 7 bases from J; junction bases left unmatched: 6. CDR3 bases: TGTGCCAGCAGCTTCACAGGGGGCGGCAATGAAGCTTTCTTT. This gives the protein CASSFTGGGNEAFF.

The V call is TRBV28, the J call TRBJ2-3, with D possibly matching TRBD2 (6 bases). Trimming took 3 bases from V and 6 from J, leaving 16 bases between them. The CDR3 is 15 residues long. Germline lookup yields CDR1 MDHEN and CDR2 SYDVKM. The CDR3 nucleotides are TGTGCCAGCAGTTTTTTAGGCGGGAAGTCCGATACGCAGTATTTT. Translating gives CASSFLGGKSDTQYF.

This clonotype was detected a few times. This chain links TRBV2 with TRBJ1-1, with D maybe TRBD1 (6 bases). The CDR3 is made up of 13 amino acids. Germline values: CDR1 SNHLY, CDR2 FYNNEI. CDR3 in amino acids: CAGTGHLNTEAFF. CDR3 in DNA: TGTGCAGGGACGGGACACCTGAACACTGAAGCTTTCTTT.

The V and J genes are TRBV7-2 and TRBJ1-5; D is unclear. V shed 1 base and J shed 3 bases, with 4 bases lying between them. The CDR3 is made up of 13 amino acids. Per germline, CDR1 SGHTA and CDR2 FQGNSA. The CDR3 region is CASSLVSNQPQHF. In DNA, the CDR3 is TGTGCCAGCAGCTTAGTTTCCAATCAGCCCCAGCATTTT.

This clonotype turned up a few times. The CDR3 DNA sequence: TGTGCCAGCAGTTACAAGGTCGGGACTAGCGGGATCTACGAGCAGTACTTC. This sequence encodes CASSYKVGTSGIYEQYF. The genes are TRBV6-5 and TRBJ2-7; TRBD2 agrees at 13 bases. Per the germline V gene, CDR1 is MNHEY and CDR2 is SVGAGI. This CDR3 contains 17 residues. Trimming cost V 2 bases and J 3 bases; bases outside gene matches: 7.

This clonotype was seen only a few times. The rearrangement links TRBV10-3 to TRBJ2-5, with D tentatively TRBD1 (6 bases). There are 17 residues in the CDR3. Germline values: CDR1 ENHRY, CDR2 SYGVKD. The V end lost 2 bases, the J end lost 1 base, and 17 bases lay between the germline ends. CDR3 in amino acids: CAISEDGRDKAQETQYF. The DNA of the CDR3 is TGTGCCATCAGTGAGGATGGTAGGGACAAAGCCCAAGAGACCCAGTACTTC.